Detailed here is one T cell receptor (beta chain). The sample comes from a study of blood T cell repertoires in COVID-19. Study at large: COVID-19 samples, acute and convalescent, were from the United States, Italy and Spain.

The CDR3 has 14 residues. Germline V lookup: CDR1 SGHAT, CDR2 FQNNGV. V was trimmed by 2 bases and J by 4 bases, leaving 9 bases between them. Method: immunoSEQ multiplex PCR; TCRdb's copy keeps in-frame clones and lacks some. The sample gives about 220,000 clones, around four fifths of which show up once; roughly 5.1% is in the top ten. Sequencing was done on a sample of peripheral blood. The source of this sequence is a woman in her 70s with COVID-19, enrolled during active disease. V and J are TRBV11-2 and TRBJ2-1; D is unresolved. CDR3 nucleotides: TGTGCCAGCAGCTTAATGTCGGAGTACAATGAGCAGTTCTTC. The encoded protein is CASSLMSEYNEQFF.